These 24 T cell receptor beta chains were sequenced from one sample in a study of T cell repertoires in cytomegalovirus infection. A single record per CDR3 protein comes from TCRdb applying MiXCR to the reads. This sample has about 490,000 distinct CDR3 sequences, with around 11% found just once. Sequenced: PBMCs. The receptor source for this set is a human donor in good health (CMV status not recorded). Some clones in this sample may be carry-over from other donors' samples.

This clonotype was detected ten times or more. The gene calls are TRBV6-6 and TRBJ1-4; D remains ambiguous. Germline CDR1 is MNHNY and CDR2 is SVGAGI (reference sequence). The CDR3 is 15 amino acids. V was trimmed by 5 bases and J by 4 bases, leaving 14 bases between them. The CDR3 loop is CASSNQESHNEKLFF. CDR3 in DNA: TGTGCCAGCAGTAACCAAGAGTCCCATAATGAAAAACTGTTTTTT.

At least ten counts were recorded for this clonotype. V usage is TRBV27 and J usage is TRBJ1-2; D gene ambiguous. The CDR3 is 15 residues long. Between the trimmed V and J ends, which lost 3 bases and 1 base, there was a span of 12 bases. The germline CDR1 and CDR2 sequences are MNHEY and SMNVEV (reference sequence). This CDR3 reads CASSFKRSLNYGYTF. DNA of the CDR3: TGTGCCAGCAGTTTTAAGCGCAGTCTTAACTATGGCTACACCTTC.

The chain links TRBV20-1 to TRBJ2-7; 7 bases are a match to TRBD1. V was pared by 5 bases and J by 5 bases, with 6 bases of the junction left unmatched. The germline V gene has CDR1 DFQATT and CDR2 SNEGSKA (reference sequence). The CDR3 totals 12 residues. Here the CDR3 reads CSARQGRDEQYF. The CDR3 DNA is TGCAGTGCTCGACAGGGAAGAGACGAGCAGTACTTC.

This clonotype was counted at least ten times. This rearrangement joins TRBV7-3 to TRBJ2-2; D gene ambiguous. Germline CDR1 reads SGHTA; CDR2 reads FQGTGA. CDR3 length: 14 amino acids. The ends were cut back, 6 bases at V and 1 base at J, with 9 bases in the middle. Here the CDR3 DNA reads TGTGCCAGCAGACCACGACAGAACACCGGGGAGCTGTTTTTT. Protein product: CASRPRQNTGELFF.

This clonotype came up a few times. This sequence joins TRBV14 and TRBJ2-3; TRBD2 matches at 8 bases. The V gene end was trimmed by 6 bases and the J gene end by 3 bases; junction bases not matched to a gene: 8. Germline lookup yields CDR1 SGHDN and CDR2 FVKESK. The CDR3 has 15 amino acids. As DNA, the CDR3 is TGTGCCAGCAGGCTCAGCGGGGGACTGACAGATACGCAGTATTTT. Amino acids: CASRLSGGLTDTQYF.

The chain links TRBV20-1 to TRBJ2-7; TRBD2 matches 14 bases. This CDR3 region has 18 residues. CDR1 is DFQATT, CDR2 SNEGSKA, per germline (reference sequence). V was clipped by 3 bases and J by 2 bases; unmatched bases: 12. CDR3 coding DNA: TGCAGTGCTAGGGACGGGACTAGCGGGAGCTTACACACCTACGAGCAGTACTTC. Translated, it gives CSARDGTSGSLHTYEQYF.

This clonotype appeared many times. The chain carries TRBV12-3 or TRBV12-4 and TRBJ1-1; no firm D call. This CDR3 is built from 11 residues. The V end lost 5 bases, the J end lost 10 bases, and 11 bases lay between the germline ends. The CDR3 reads CASSGVESAFF. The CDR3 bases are TGTGCCAGCAGTGGAGTGGAATCAGCTTTCTTT.

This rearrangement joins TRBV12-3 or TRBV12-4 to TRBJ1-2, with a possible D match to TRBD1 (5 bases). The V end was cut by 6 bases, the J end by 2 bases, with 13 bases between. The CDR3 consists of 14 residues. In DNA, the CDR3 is TGTGCCAGCAGCCGCAGGGTAGGAAACTATGGCTACACCTTC. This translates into CASSRRVGNYGYTF.

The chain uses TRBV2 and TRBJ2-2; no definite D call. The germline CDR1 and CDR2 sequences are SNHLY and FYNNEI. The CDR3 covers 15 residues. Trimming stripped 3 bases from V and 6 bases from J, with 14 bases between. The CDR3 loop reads CASSELRVVSGELFF. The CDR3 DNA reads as TGTGCCAGCAGTGAGCTCCGCGTTGTCTCCGGGGAGCTGTTTTTT.

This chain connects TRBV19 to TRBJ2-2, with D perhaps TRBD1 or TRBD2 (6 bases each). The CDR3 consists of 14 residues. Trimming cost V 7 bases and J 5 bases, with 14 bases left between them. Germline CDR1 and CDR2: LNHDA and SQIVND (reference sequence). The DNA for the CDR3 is TGTGCCAGTAAGGAAAGGGGGGTTACCGGGGAGCTGTTTTTT. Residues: CASKERGVTGELFF.

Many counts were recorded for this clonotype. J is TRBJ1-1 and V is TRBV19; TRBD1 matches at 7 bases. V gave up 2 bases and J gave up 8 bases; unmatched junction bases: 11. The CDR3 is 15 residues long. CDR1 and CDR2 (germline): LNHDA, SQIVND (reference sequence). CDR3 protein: CASSIQVYRGEEAFF. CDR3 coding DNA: TGTGCCAGTAGTATACAGGTTTACAGGGGAGAAGAAGCTTTCTTT. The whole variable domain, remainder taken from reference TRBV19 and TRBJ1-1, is DGGITQSPKYLFRKEGQNVTLSCEQNLNHDAMYWYRQDPGQGLRLIYYSQIVNDFQKGDIAEGYSVSREKKESFPLTVTSAQKNPTAFYLCASSIQVYRGEEAFFGQGTRLTVV.

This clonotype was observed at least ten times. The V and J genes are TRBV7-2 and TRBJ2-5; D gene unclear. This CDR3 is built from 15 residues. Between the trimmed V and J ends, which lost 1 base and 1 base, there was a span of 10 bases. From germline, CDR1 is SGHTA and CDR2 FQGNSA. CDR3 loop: CASSLGGNIQETQYF. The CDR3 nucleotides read TGTGCCAGCAGCTTAGGGGGAAATATCCAAGAGACCCAGTACTTC.

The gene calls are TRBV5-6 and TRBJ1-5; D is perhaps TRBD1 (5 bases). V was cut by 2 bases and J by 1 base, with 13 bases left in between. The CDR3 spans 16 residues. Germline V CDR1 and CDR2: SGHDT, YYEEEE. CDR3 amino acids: CASSFRGVRSNQPQHF. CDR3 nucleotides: TGTGCCAGCAGCTTTCGGGGGGTTAGGAGCAATCAGCCCCAGCATTTT.

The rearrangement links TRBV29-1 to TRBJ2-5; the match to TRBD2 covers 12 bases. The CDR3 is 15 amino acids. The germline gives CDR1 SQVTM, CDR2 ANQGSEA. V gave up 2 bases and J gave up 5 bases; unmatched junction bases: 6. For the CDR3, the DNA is TGCAGCGTTGAATCGGGGCTAGCGGGGGGGGAGACCCAGTACTTC. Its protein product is CSVESGLAGGETQYF.

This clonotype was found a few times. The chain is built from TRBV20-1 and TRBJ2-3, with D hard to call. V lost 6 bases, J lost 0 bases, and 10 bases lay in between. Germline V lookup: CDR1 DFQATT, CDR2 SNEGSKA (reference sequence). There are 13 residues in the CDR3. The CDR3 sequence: CSATSPSTDTQYF. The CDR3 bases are TGCAGTGCGACGTCACCTAGCACAGATACGCAGTATTTT.

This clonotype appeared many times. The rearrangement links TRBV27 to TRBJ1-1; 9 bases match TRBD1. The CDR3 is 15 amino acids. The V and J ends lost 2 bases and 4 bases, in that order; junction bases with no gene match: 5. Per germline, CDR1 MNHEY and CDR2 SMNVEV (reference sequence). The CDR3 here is CASSLGHRGRTEAFF. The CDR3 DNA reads TGTGCCAGCAGTTTAGGGCACAGGGGGCGCACTGAAGCTTTCTTT.

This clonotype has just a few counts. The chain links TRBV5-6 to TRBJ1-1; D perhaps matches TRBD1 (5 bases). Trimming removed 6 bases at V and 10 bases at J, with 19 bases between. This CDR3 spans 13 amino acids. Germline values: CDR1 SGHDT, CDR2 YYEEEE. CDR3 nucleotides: TGTGCCAGCACCTTCTCAGGAGGGAGGGGAGCTTTCTTT. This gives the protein CASTFSGGRGAFF.

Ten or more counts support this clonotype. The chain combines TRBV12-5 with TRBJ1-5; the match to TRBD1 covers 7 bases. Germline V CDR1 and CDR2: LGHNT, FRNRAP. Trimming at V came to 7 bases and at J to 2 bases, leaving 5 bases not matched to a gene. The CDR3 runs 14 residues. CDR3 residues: CASVRDSGNQPQHF. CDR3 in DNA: TGTGCTAGTGTCAGGGACAGCGGCAATCAGCCCCAGCATTTT.

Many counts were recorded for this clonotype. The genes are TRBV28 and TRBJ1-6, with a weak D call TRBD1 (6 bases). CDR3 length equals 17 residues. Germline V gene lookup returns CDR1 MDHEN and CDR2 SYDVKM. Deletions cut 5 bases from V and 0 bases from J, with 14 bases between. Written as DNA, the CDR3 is TGTGCCAGCAGTCCCATCCAGGGGCACTCCTATAATTCACCCCTCCACTTT. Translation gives CASSPIQGHSYNSPLHF.

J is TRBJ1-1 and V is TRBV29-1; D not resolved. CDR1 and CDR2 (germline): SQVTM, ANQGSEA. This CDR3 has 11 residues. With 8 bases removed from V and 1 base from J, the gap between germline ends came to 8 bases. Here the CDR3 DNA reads TGCAGCTTTAGACGGAACACTGAAGCTTTCTTT. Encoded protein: CSFRRNTEAFF. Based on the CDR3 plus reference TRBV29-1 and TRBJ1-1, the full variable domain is SAVISQKPSRDICQRGTSLTIQCQVDSQVTMMFWYRQQPGQSLTLIATANQGSEATYESGFVIDKFPISRPNLTFSTLTVSNMSPEDSSIYLCSFRRNTEAFFGQGTRLTVV.

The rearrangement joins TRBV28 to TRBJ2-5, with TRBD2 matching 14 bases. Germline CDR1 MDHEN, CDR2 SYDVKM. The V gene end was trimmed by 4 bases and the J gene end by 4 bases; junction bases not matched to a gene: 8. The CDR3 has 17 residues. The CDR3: CASSSPTTSGRGETQYF. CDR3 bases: TGTGCCAGCAGTTCCCCAACGACTAGCGGGAGGGGAGAGACCCAGTACTTC. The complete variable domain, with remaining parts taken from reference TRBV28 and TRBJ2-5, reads DVKVTQSSRYLVKRTGEKVFLECVQDMDHENMFWYRQDPGLGLRLIYFSYDVKMKEKGDIPEGYSVSREKKERFSLILESASTNQTSMYLCASSSPTTSGRGETQYFGPGTRLLVL.

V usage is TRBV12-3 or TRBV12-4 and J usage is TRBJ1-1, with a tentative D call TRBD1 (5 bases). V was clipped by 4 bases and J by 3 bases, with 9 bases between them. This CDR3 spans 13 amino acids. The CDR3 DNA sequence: TGTGCCAGCAGTTACCAGACAGACACTGAAGCTTTCTTT. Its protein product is CASSYQTDTEAFF.

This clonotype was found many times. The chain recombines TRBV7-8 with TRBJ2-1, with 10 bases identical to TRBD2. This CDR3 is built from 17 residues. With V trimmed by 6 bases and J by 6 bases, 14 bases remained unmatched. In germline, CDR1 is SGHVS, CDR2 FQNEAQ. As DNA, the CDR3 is TGTGCCAGCAGACTTCCTTTAGCGGGAGGAGGCCTCAATGAGCAGTTCTTC. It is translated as CASRLPLAGGGLNEQFF.

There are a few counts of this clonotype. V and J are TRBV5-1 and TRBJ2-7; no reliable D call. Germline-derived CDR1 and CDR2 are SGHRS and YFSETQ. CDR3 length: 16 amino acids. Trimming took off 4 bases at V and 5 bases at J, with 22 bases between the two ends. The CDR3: CASSLESAALGNEQYF. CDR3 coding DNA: TGCGCCAGCAGCCTCGAATCGGCAGCCCTAGGGAACGAGCAGTACTTC.